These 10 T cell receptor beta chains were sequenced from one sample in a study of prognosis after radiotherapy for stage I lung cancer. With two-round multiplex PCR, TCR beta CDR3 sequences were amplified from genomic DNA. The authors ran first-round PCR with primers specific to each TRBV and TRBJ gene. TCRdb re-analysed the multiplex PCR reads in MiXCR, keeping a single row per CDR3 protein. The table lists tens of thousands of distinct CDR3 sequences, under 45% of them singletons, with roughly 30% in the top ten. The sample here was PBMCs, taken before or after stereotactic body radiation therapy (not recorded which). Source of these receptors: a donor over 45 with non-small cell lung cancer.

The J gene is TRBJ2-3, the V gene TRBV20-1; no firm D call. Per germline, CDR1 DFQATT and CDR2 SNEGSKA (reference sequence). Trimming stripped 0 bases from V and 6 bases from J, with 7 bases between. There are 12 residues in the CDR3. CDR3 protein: CSARDHFDTQYF. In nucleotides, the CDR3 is TGCAGTGCTAGAGATCACTTCGATACGCAGTATTTT.

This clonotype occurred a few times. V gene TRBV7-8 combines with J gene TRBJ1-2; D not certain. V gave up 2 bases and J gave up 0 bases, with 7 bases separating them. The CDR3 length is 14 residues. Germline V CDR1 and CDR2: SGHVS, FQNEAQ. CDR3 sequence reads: CASSLNPTNYGYTF. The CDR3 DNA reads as TGTGCCAGCAGCTTAAATCCAACTAACTATGGCTACACCTTC.

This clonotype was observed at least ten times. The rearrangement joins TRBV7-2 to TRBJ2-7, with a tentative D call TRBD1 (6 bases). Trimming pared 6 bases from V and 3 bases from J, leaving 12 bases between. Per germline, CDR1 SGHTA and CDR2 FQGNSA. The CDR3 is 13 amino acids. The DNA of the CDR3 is TGTGCCAGCAGTCTATTACAGGGCTACGAGCAGTACTTC. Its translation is CASSLLQGYEQYF.

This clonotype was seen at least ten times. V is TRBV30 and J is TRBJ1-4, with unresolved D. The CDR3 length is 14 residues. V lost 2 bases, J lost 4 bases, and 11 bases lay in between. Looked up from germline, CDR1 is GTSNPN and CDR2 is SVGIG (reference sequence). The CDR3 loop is CAWSPRLFNEKLFF. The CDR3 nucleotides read TGTGCCTGGAGTCCCCGCTTATTTAATGAAAAACTGTTTTTT. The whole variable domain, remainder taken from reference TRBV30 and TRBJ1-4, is SQTIHQWPATLVQPVGSPLSLECTVEGTSNPNLYWYRQAAGRGLQLLFYSVGIGQISSEVPQNLSASRPQDRQFILSSKKLLLSDSGFYLCAWSPRLFNEKLFFGSGTQLSVL.

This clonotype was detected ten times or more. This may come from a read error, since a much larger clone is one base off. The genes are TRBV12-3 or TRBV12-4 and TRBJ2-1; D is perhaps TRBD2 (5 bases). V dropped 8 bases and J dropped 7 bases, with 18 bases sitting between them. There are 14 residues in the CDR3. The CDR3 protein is CASGGPVVLNEQFF. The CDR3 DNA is TGTGCCAGCGGAGGACCAGTGGTCCTAAATGAGCAGTTCTTC.

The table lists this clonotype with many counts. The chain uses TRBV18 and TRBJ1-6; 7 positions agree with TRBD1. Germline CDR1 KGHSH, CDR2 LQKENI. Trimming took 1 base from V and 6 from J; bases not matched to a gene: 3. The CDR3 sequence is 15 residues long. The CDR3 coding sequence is TGTGCCAGCTCACCACGCGGACAGGTTAATTCACCCCTCCACTTT. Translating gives CASSPRGQVNSPLHF.

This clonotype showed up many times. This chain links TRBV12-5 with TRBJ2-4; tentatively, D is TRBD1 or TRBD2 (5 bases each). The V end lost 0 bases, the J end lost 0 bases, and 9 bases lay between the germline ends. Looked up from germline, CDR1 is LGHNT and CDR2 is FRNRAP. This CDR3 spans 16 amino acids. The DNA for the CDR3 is TGTGCTAGTGGTTTGGTCGTGGGGGAAGCCAAAAACATTCAGTACTTC. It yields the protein CASGLVVGEAKNIQYF.

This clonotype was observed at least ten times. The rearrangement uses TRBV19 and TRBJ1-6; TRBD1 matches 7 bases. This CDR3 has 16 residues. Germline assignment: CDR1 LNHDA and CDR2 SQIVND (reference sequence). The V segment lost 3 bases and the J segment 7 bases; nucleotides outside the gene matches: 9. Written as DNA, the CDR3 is TGTGCCAGTAGTATCCCACCGGGACAGAGGAATTCACCCCTCCACTTT. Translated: CASSIPPGQRNSPLHF.

CDR3 protein: CASNSVGGSRSGELFF. The DNA of the CDR3 is TGTGCCAGTAACTCGGTGGGCGGGAGTAGATCCGGGGAGCTGTTTTTT. V is TRBV19 and J is TRBJ2-2, with 7 bases that match TRBD2. This CDR3 spans 16 amino acids. With 7 bases clipped from V and 6 bases from J, the junction kept 14 bases outside the gene matches. Per germline, CDR1 LNHDA and CDR2 SQIVND (reference sequence).

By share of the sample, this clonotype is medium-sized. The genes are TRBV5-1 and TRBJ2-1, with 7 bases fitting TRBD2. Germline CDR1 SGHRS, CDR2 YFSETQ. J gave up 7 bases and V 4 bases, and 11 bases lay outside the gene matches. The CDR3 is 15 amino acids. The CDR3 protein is CASSPTPTSWNEQFF. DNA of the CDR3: TGCGCCAGCAGCCCAACCCCGACTAGCTGGAATGAGCAGTTCTTC.